One sample yielded the 31 T cell receptor beta chains listed below, sequenced in a study of blood T cells in healthy people across ages. PCR was performed a second time for 7 to 11 cycles using a sample-barcoded 5' primer and a J-beta primer mix. MiXCR, run by TCRdb on the 5' RACE reads, gives a single entry per CDR3 protein. The sample has fewer than 2 million distinct CDR3 sequences; about 39% are singletons. Sequences were obtained from blood. Receptors were obtained from a human donor in good health.

This clonotype was seen only a few times. This chain uses TRBV24-1 with TRBJ1-1, with TRBD1 as a possible D gene (6 bases). CDR1 KGHDR and CDR2 SFDVKD come from the germline V gene. The CDR3 contains 13 residues. V lost 1 base to trimming and J lost 7 bases, with 9 bases between them. The CDR3: CATSDFKQGEAFF. The DNA of the CDR3 is TGTGCCACCAGTGATTTCAAACAGGGTGAAGCTTTCTTT.

This clonotype was seen many times. The chain has TRBV27 and TRBJ2-7, with a tentative D call TRBD1 (6 bases). The CDR3 totals 13 residues. Trimming pared 3 bases from V and 2 bases from J, leaving 8 bases between. The germline V gene has CDR1 MNHEY and CDR2 SMNVEV (reference sequence). The CDR3 DNA is TGTGCCAGCAGTTTGGGGGCCACCTACGAGCAGTACTTC. Its protein product is CASSLGATYEQYF.

The rearrangement uses TRBV20-1 and TRBJ2-5; the D gene is possibly TRBD1 (5 bases). Looked up from germline, CDR1 is DFQATT and CDR2 is SNEGSKA (reference sequence). Trimming shortened V by 0 bases and J by 5 bases, and 13 bases separated the two germline ends. CDR3 size: 14 residues. The CDR3 DNA follows: TGCAGTGCTAGAGATCACCAGGGTCGGGAGACCCAGTACTTC. It specifies CSARDHQGRETQYF.

This clonotype has a single count. The V gene is TRBV9, the J gene TRBJ1-1; possibly TRBD1 for D (5 bases). V dropped 3 bases and J dropped 2 bases, with 14 bases sitting between them. The germline CDR1 and CDR2 sequences are SGDLS and YYNGEE. This CDR3 spans 15 amino acids. As DNA, the CDR3 is TGTGCCAGCAGCGGTAATACAGGTGATAACACTGAAGCTTTCTTT. Protein product: CASSGNTGDNTEAFF.

This chain links TRBV9 with TRBJ2-2, with D perhaps matching TRBD1 or TRBD2 (6 bases each). The CDR3 is 15 amino acids. Germline V gene sequence: CDR1 SGDLS, CDR2 YYNGEE. Between the trimmed V and J ends, which lost 0 bases and 3 bases, there was a span of 9 bases. CDR3: CASSVEGGYTGELFF. DNA of the CDR3: TGTGCCAGCAGCGTAGAAGGGGGGTACACCGGGGAGCTGTTTTTT.

This clonotype has a single count. At one end, the junction sequence differs from germline, possibly due to a read error. The chain uses TRBV7-2 and TRBJ2-1; D may be TRBD1 (6 bases). CDR3 length: 15 residues. Germline V gives CDR1 SGHTA, CDR2 FQGNSA. The CDR3: CASSLDGGSHNEQFF. CDR3 bases: TGTGCCAGCAGCTTAGATGGGGGCTCCCACAATGAGCAGTTCTTC.

The CDR3 region has the DNA TGTGCCAGCAGTTCCGGGACAGGGCCTATGCGGCCCCTCCACTTT. As protein: CASSSGTGPMRPLHF. This chain links TRBV6-2 or TRBV6-3 with TRBJ1-6, with 9 positions matching TRBD1. Germline V gene data show CDR1 as MNHEY and CDR2 as SVGEGT. The CDR3 covers 15 residues. V lost 4 bases, J lost 13 bases, and 11 bases stayed unmatched.

This clonotype was picked up a small number of times. This chain uses TRBV12-3 or TRBV12-4 with TRBJ2-1; tentatively, D is TRBD1 (6 bases). Deletions cut 6 bases from V and 4 bases from J, with 16 bases between. The CDR3 has 15 amino acids. CDR3 residues: CASRSTGSLYNEQFF. Here the CDR3 DNA reads TGTGCCAGCAGGTCCACAGGGTCCCTTTACAATGAGCAGTTCTTC.

This clonotype was counted between two and nine times. The chain combines TRBV4-1 with TRBJ2-5; the match to TRBD2 covers 11 bases. Unmatched junction bases numbered 5, after V lost 0 bases and J lost 2 bases. From germline, CDR1 is MGHRA and CDR2 YSYEKL. CDR3 length: 17 residues. In DNA form, the CDR3 reads TGCGCCAGCAGCCAAGAGCGGGCTAGCGGGGGGCAAGAGACCCAGTACTTC. Translating gives CASSQERASGGQETQYF.

This chain links TRBV5-1 with TRBJ1-1; D remains ambiguous. The V gene's germline CDR1 is SGHRS and CDR2 YFSETQ. With 2 bases removed from V and 3 bases from J, the gap between germline ends came to 8 bases. The CDR3 is 13 amino acids. CDR3: CASSFTGYTEAFF. The CDR3 DNA reads TGCGCCAGCAGCTTCACCGGGTACACTGAAGCTTTCTTT.

The chain carries TRBV2 and TRBJ2-1; 8 bases line up with TRBD2. V lost 7 bases and J lost 10; bases outside the gene matches: 12. The CDR3 totals 14 residues. Germline CDR1 and CDR2: SNHLY and FYNNEI. The CDR3 loop reads CASIGTSREGEQFF. In DNA form, the CDR3 reads TGTGCCAGCATCGGGACTAGTAGGGAAGGGGAGCAGTTCTTC.

This sequence joins TRBV29-1 and TRBJ1-1; 7 bases agree with TRBD1. Trimming took 0 bases from V and 6 from J; bases not matched to a gene: 16. The CDR3 sequence is 17 residues long. CDR1 SQVTM and CDR2 ANQGSEA come from the germline V gene. As DNA, the CDR3 is TGCAGCGTTGAAGATCTTGTGGCAGGGGGTCCGGACGCTGAAGCTTTCTTT. It is translated as CSVEDLVAGGPDAEAFF.

The chain joins TRBV12-3 or TRBV12-4 to TRBJ2-5; the D is unclear. Trimming shortened V by 3 bases and J by 2 bases, and 16 bases separated the two germline ends. The CDR3 is 16 residues long. The CDR3 coding sequence is TGTGCCAGCAGTTTTGATAAGGGCTCCTCTCAAGAGACCCAGTACTTC. It encodes CASSFDKGSSQETQYF.

This rearrangement joins TRBV20-1 to TRBJ1-5; 7 bases fit TRBD1. Germline CDR1 is DFQATT and CDR2 is SNEGSKA (reference sequence). The V and J ends lost 1 base and 7 bases, in that order; junction bases with no gene match: 7. This CDR3 has 14 residues. The CDR3 sequence is CSARGGGTGQPQHF. Written as DNA, the CDR3 is TGCAGTGCTAGAGGAGGGGGCACGGGCCAGCCCCAGCATTTT.

This clonotype was observed a few times. The chain carries TRBV7-2 and TRBJ1-2; TRBD1 agrees at 9 bases. The germline V gene has CDR1 SGHTA and CDR2 FQGNSA. With 6 bases clipped from V and 5 bases from J, the junction kept 7 bases outside the gene matches. The CDR3 sequence is 14 residues long. CDR3 protein: CASRQPGQGYGYTF. DNA for the CDR3: TGTGCCAGCAGACAACCGGGACAGGGATATGGCTACACCTTC.

The chain links TRBV20-1 to TRBJ2-5, with a tentative D call TRBD1 (6 bases). V was trimmed by 7 bases and J by 2 bases, leaving 8 bases between them. Germline lookup yields CDR1 DFQATT and CDR2 SNEGSKA (reference sequence). This CDR3 contains 11 residues. The CDR3 is CSGDTQETQYF. CDR3 sequence (DNA): TGCAGTGGGGACACTCAAGAGACCCAGTACTTC.

A few counts support this clonotype. The V and J genes are TRBV29-1 and TRBJ2-3; D may correspond to TRBD1 or TRBD2 (5 bases each). Germline V gene data show CDR1 as SQVTM and CDR2 as ANQGSEA. CDR3 length equals 13 residues. V gave up 1 base and J gave up 6 bases, with 11 bases separating them. The CDR3 protein is CSVEGSGSDTQYF. The CDR3 DNA is TGCAGCGTTGAAGGGTCAGGGAGCGATACGCAGTATTTT.

The chain employs TRBV6-6 and TRBJ2-5, with a possible D match to TRBD2 (6 bases). With 7 bases removed from V and 5 bases from J, the gap between germline ends came to 20 bases. Germline CDR1 MNHNY, CDR2 SVGAGI (reference sequence). The CDR3 consists of 15 residues. The CDR3 region is CASITGAGPQETQYF. The CDR3 DNA reads as TGTGCCAGCATCACAGGTGCGGGACCCCAGGAGACCCAGTACTTC.

This clonotype appeared many times. The rearrangement uses TRBV7-2 and TRBJ1-6; the match to TRBD1 covers 9 bases. The CDR3 loop spans 16 amino acids. The junction had 12 bases not matched to a gene; V was cut back by 5 bases and J by 10 bases. Germline V gene data show CDR1 as SGHTA and CDR2 as FQGNSA. The CDR3 DNA reads TGTGCCAGCAGCCCGCAGAATGGGGACAGGGCCTCACCCCTCCACTTT. Its translation is CASSPQNGDRASPLHF.

A few counts support this clonotype. The V gene is TRBV6-5, the J gene TRBJ2-1; 10 positions match TRBD2. CDR1 MNHEY and CDR2 SVGAGI come from the germline V gene. V shed 4 bases and J 7 bases; nucleotides not matched to a gene: 13. This CDR3 has 17 residues. This chain's CDR3 is CASSSSGGARTSNEQFF. In DNA form, the CDR3 reads TGTGCCAGCAGTTCCAGCGGGGGGGCCAGAACTTCAAATGAGCAGTTCTTC.

The chain carries TRBV27 and TRBJ2-1; TRBD1 matches 8 bases. Germline CDR1 MNHEY, CDR2 SMNVEV (reference sequence). The CDR3 has 15 residues. With V trimmed by 4 bases and J by 9 bases, 11 bases remained unmatched. Here the CDR3 DNA reads TGTGCCAGCAGTTCGCCCGGACAGGGTTATCGTGAGCAGTTCTTC. Protein product: CASSSPGQGYREQFF.

This chain links TRBV19 with TRBJ2-4; 7 bases are shared with TRBD2. The CDR3 has 16 amino acids. CDR1 and CDR2 (germline): LNHDA, SQIVND (reference sequence). Germline trimming cut 3 bases from V and 8 bases from J; bases unmatched to any gene: 13. Here the CDR3 DNA reads TGTGCCAGTAGTATGGGGGAGGGAGCGGAGTTATACATTCAGTACTTC. Amino acid sequence: CASSMGEGAELYIQYF.

This clonotype was detected a few times. The CDR3 bases are TGTGCCATCAGTGAAGCCGCGTATGGCTACACCTTC. Encoded protein: CAISEAAYGYTF. This chain joins TRBV10-3 and TRBJ1-2; D unclear. Trimming removed 3 bases at V and 5 bases at J, with 7 bases between. The CDR3 runs 12 residues. CDR1 is ENHRY, CDR2 SYGVKD, per germline.

The rearrangement uses TRBV24-1 and TRBJ1-2, with 7 bases aligning to TRBD1. The CDR3 extends over 16 amino acids. The ends lost 4 bases at V and 4 bases at J; junction bases unmatched: 11. Germline assignment: CDR1 KGHDR and CDR2 SFDVKD. The CDR3 here is CATSDPGTDHPYGYTF. CDR3 nucleotide sequence: TGTGCCACCAGTGACCCCGGGACAGACCATCCCTATGGCTACACCTTC.

This chain joins TRBV5-6 and TRBJ2-7, with D possibly matching TRBD1 (6 bases). The V end was cut by 1 base, the J end by 7 bases, with 15 bases between. From germline, CDR1 is SGHDT and CDR2 YYEEEE. CDR3 length: 14 residues. CDR3 in amino acids: CASSLLQGSGEQYF. The CDR3 DNA reads TGTGCCAGCAGCTTGCTACAGGGATCGGGGGAGCAGTACTTC.

This clonotype has more than one count but fewer than ten. The chain couples TRBV18 to TRBJ2-7; no firm D call. V was trimmed by 2 bases and J by 4 bases, leaving 9 bases between them. This CDR3 has 13 amino acids. CDR1 is KGHSH, CDR2 LQKENI, per germline. The CDR3 DNA sequence: TGTGCCAGCTCACCATGGGAAGATTACGAGCAGTACTTC. Translation: CASSPWEDYEQYF. Supplemented by reference TRBV18 and TRBJ2-7, the full variable domain reads NAGVMQNPRHLVRRRGQEARLRCSPMKGHSHVYWYRQLPEEGLKFMVYLQKENIIDESGMPKERFSAEFPKEGPSILRIQQVVRGDSAAYFCASSPWEDYEQYFGPGTRLTVT.

The J gene is TRBJ1-1, the V gene TRBV20-1; D remains unclear. The CDR3 loop spans 15 amino acids. V gave up 6 bases and J gave up 5 bases, with 22 bases separating them. The V gene's germline CDR1 is DFQATT and CDR2 SNEGSKA (reference sequence). The CDR3 nucleotides read TGCAGTGCCAGGTACCACGGTGAGAGACAAACTGAAGCTTTCTTT. Protein product: CSARYHGERQTEAFF.

The chain carries TRBV19 and TRBJ1-5; TRBD1 aligns across 10 bases. The V segment lost 5 bases and the J segment 3 bases; nucleotides outside the gene matches: 7. Germline loops: CDR1 LNHDA, CDR2 SQIVND (reference sequence). This CDR3 comprises 16 residues. In DNA, the CDR3 is TGTGCCAGTAGTTCGCGACAGGGGGCTTACAATCAGCCCCAGCATTTT. Translated, it gives CASSSRQGAYNQPQHF.

The CDR3 DNA reads TGCAGTGCTAGTCGGGGCGCTGTGGGGGAGACCCAGTACTTC. It translates to CSASRGAVGETQYF. V usage is TRBV20-1 and J usage is TRBJ2-5, with D perhaps assigned TRBD1 or TRBD2 (5 bases each). The V end lost 3 bases, the J end lost 5 bases, and 16 bases lay between the germline ends. The germline CDR1 and CDR2 sequences are DFQATT and SNEGSKA (reference sequence). This CDR3 has 14 amino acids.

The V and J genes are TRBV7-8 and TRBJ1-1; possible D gene TRBD1, 5 bases. Germline lookup yields CDR1 SGHVS and CDR2 FQNEAQ. This CDR3 contains 15 residues. V lost 2 bases, J lost 0 bases, and 10 bases lay in between. Written as DNA, the CDR3 is TGTGCCAGCAGCTTATCGACAGCAATGAACACTGAAGCTTTCTTT. This encodes CASSLSTAMNTEAFF.

This clonotype was counted only a few times. This sequence joins TRBV7-3 and TRBJ2-3, with 10 nucleotides matching TRBD2. The CDR3 spans 15 residues. Germline V gene sequence: CDR1 SGHTA, CDR2 FQGTGA. With 6 bases clipped from V and 7 bases from J, the junction kept 10 bases outside the gene matches. The CDR3 nucleotides read TGTGCCAGCAGTTCACTACCGGGACTAGCGAATACGCAGTATTTT. This gives the protein CASSSLPGLANTQYF.